This TCR beta chain was retrieved from a study of identical twins. Comment on this clonotype: What it binds is not known.

Study conclusions and caveats: Sequences that were beta out-of-frame showed weaker excess twin sharing.

Template switching added a universal primer site; cDNA carried unique molecular identifiers. TCRdb called the 5' RACE reads again in MiXCR, with one record for every CDR3 protein. This table has roughly 470,000 distinct CDR3 sequences, approximately 14% appearing once. This sample also belongs to another study, concerning yellow fever vaccine responses in identical twins.

Source material: CD4+ T cells sorted from blood. This TCR came from a woman aged 18-29 years in good health.

The CDR3 bases are TGTGCCAGCAGCGAGGAGGTTGTAGAGACAAACATTCAGTACTTC. Translating gives CASSEEVVETNIQYF. This chain joins TRBV7-2 and TRBJ2-4; perhaps TRBD2 as D (5 bases). Trimming cost V 5 bases and J 6 bases, with 17 bases left between them. Germline CDR1 SGHTA, CDR2 FQGNSA. CDR3 length: 15 residues.